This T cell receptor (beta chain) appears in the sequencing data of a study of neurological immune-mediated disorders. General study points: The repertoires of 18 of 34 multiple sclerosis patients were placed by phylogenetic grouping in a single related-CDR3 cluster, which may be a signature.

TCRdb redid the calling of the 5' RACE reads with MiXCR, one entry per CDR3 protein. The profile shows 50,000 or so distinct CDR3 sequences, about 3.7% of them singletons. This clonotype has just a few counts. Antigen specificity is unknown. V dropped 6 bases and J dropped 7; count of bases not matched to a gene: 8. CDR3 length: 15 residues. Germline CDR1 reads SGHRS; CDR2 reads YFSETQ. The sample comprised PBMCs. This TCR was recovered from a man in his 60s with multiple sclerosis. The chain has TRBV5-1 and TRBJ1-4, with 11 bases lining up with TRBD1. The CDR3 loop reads CASMRTGGDGEKLFF. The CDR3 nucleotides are TGCGCCAGCATGCGGACAGGGGGCGACGGTGAAAAACTGTTTTTT.